These T cell receptor beta chains were read from a single sample in a study of cytomegalovirus exposure and HLA in healthy donors. TCRdb's table, derived via immunoSEQ multiplex PCR, lists solely in-frame clones and lacks some. There are under 100,000 clones in the sample; approximately 96% occur only once, and over 0.7% lies in the top ten. The sample comprised PBMCs. These receptors were obtained from a man aged 18-30 years in good health and CMV-seronegative. Both conserved end residues are part of each CDR3. The order of the fields is V gene, CDR3 protein.

>TRBV27
CASWGDGNTIYF
>TRBV19
CATSATSIYEQYF
>TRBV28
CASSPGGAGELFF
>TRBV6-5
CASSYGRGYGYTF
>TRBV27
CASATRGTEAFF
>TRBV10-1
CASRGTGSGTGELFF
>TRBV28
CASSWDRGPVGYTF
>TRBV25-1
CASSERRGPAFF
>TRBV29-1
CSVEERGRGRIASSGYTF
>TRBV11-2
CASSQLTPGIQFF
>TRBV2
CASSEGRLGGEAFF
>TRBV10-3
CAIRKTGQEHNEQFF
>TRBV5-1
CASSSDPSGRAGEQFF
>TRBV5-4
CASSPAGAGGANVLTF
>TRBV2
CASSGTPSPPNEQFF
>TRBV12-5
CASGLLGGADTQYF
>TRBV6-6
CASKQGLAGPDTQYF
>TRBV11-3
CASSRTGGWDYNEQFF
>TRBV9
CASSGTNSAVITDTQYF
>TRBV5-8
CASSWGGVGTEAFF
>TRBV18
CASSPGQVDTEAFF
>TRBV5-4
CASSLQGVENTIYF
>TRBV5-4
CASSPGERRDTGELFF
>TRBV9
CASSSGGSGEQYF
>TRBV25-1
CASSQRTSGKETQYF
>TRBV19
CASSISPSEAQNEKLFF
>TRBV5-1
CASSSAGSGFYEQYF
>TRBV19
CASSPRDNEQFF
>TRBV30
CAWSPPGTGYQPQHF
>TRBV5-1
CASSRRQGLPYEQYF
>TRBV6-5
CASSYWARAAEAFF
>TRBV18
CATKTGTSGPSSGANVLTF
>TRBV25-1
CASSMDRGRAFF
>TRBV6-5
CASSYEGRNYGYTF
>TRBV11-3
CASSRGTSGSNEQFF
>TRBV27
CASSLSPPGVVYNEQFF
>TRBV4-1
CASSPGQANEKLFF
>TRBV18
CASSPGLAGSNTGELFF
>TRBV18
CASSPSGLPEQYF
>TRBV6-1
CASSDLVRVQSNYGYTF
>TRBV6-4
CASSEGSRGHTQPQHF
>TRBV27
CASSPYSNPYYNEQFF
>TRBV30
CAFSLQRVSTDTQYF
>TRBV4-1
CASSQVRERGGGRRNGYTF
>TRBV18
CASSPQVLYGYTF